A single TCR beta chain is shown here with its context. Many counts were recorded for this clone. The target of this receptor is not known. Nothing much larger sits one base from this clone, and base qualities are not available. This sample stems from a study of blood T cell repertoires in COVID-19 (dated by TCRdb to 2019 to 2021). About the investigation overall: Collaborator samples came from the United States, Italy and Spain and covered acute and convalescent phases of COVID-19. Nearly every sample came with metadata listing a de-identified subject ID, COVID-19 status, age in years and sex. Subjects who had been exposed to COVID-19, were actively infected with it, or had recovered from it provided the deeply sampled blood TCRbeta repertoires that made up the dataset. The samples were drawn from two sources: the first 160 participants of the ongoing ImmuneRACE study, and 950 to 1,500 subjects contributed by 6 global collaborators. The repertoires were made available in a free public database intended to serve as a resource for research on the immune response to SARS-CoV-2. Where HLA class I and class II types were available, the types were taken from metadata supplied by the sample provider, not from assay-based typing. The prospective study material was composed of cDNA or gDNA derived from T cells, B-cell-depleted T cells, or PBMCs.

The immunoSEQ Assay, a bias-controlled multiplex PCR, was used to amplify TCRbeta CDR3 regions from genomic DNA. For the original study's pipeline: The number of nucleated cells in each sample was estimated from the amplification of reference gene primers within the assay. To quantify the absolute abundance of each unique TCRbeta CDR3 rearrangement, sequence reads were collapsed and filtered. For each sample, productive Simpson clonality was calculated as the square root of Simpson's diversity index across productive rearrangements. The table comes from immuneACCESS by way of TCRdb, which keeps in-frame sequences with V and J called. Part of the clones is missing from these tables; in studies checked, under half for an unresolved V gene and the rest for unknown reasons. V and J calls and clone size are given by that table; D and trimming were obtained from the DNA. Counted in this sample were approximately 290,000 clones; approximately 85% of them appeared once. About 0.9% of the sample is in the top ten clones.

In Seattle, one collaborating source enrolled patients while the infection was active and tracked those patients longitudinally over the course of disease. Whole blood was collected in K2EDTA tubes by collaborating institutions according to the institutions' own protocols. Collaborator samples were shipped for TCRbeta analysis as frozen whole blood, isolated PBMCs, or DNA extracted from either sample type. The research as a whole found: How much clinical and demographic metadata was included differed by source and by participant, and the metadata was provided uncurated.

From the cysteine through the phenylalanine, the CDR3 covers 15 amino acids. Only the CDR3 DNA is retained, 45 bases long and in frame from the first base. V ends up 3 bases short and J 0 bases short, with an unmatched junction base count of 4. Taken from the germline V gene, the CDR1 and CDR2 loops are MNHNS and SASEGT. This sequence was found in a human donor with COVID-19, enrolled during active disease. The donor label of this sample is uncertain. The rearrangement joined TRBV6-1 to TRBJ1-2; 7 junctional bases match TRBD1. Sequenced material: peripheral blood. The CDR3 reads as follows: CASSDWTGPNYGYTF. The DNA reads as follows: TGTGCCAGCAGTGATTGGACAGGCCCTAACTATGGCTACACCTTC.